Given below is one T cell receptor (beta chain) in context. Its antigen has not been determined. There are no base qualities to consult, and no much larger clone falls within one base. This sample was taken from a study of blood T cell repertoires in COVID-19 (dated by TCRdb to about 2020). Regarding the study in general: Collaborator samples came from the United States, Italy and Spain and covered acute and convalescent phases of COVID-19. The repertoires were released in a freely available public database meant as a resource for research on the immune response to SARS-CoV-2. The prospective study material was composed of cDNA or gDNA derived from T cells, B-cell-depleted T cells, or PBMCs. Sample metadata almost always included a de-identified subject ID, COVID-19 status, age in years and sex. Where HLA class I and class II types were available, the types were taken from metadata supplied by the sample provider, not from assay-based typing. Deeply sampled blood TCRbeta repertoires from subjects exposed to, actively infected with, or recovered from COVID-19 were included in the dataset. The samples were drawn from two sources: the first 160 participants of the ongoing ImmuneRACE study, and 1,000 to 1,500 subjects contributed by 6 global collaborators.

The CDR3, from cysteine to phenylalanine, totals 11 residues. Only CDR3 DNA remains: 33 bases, in frame from the first base. The germline V gene sets CDR1 to SNHLY and CDR2 to FYNNEI. V and J lose 7 bases and 5 bases, and a span of 8 bases separates them. Collaborating institutions collected whole blood in K2EDTA tubes following their own protocols. Collaborator samples were shipped for TCRbeta analysis as frozen whole blood, isolated PBMCs, or DNA extracted from either sample type. Overall study outcomes, separate from this receptor: The quantity of clinical and demographic metadata differed by source and by participant and was supplied without curation.

TCRbeta CDR3 regions were amplified from genomic DNA by means of the immunoSEQ Assay, a bias-controlled multiplex PCR. Regarding the original processing steps: Within the assay, amplification of reference gene primers was used to estimate how many nucleated cells each sample contained. Sequence reads were collapsed and filtered to measure the absolute abundance of every unique TCRbeta CDR3 rearrangement. For each sample, productive Simpson clonality was calculated as the square root of Simpson's diversity index over productive rearrangements. Here the immuneACCESS table is served through TCRdb, limited to in-frame sequences with V and J called. Missing clones are a known gap in these copies; in checked studies unresolved V genes cover under half, and the rest lacks a known reason. The V and J calls and clone size come from that table; D and trimming were worked out from the DNA. The sample table lists fewer than 150,000 clones, roughly 84% of them with a count of one. 3.4% of the sample goes to the ten largest clones.

Recombination linked TRBV2 to TRBJ1-2, with the D segment identity uncertain. The TCR originated in a man between 35 and 55 years old with acute or convalescent COVID-19. The sample taken for sequencing was peripheral blood. The nucleotides read TGTGCCAGCACCAATGAGTATGGCTACACCTTC. Its protein reads: CASTNEYGYTF.